This T cell receptor beta chain appears in the sequencing data of a study of Graves' ophthalmopathy and Graves' hyperthyroidism. Amplified material comprised TCR beta CDR3 regions derived from RNA transcripts. The first-round RT-PCR employed HTBI primers together with the Qiagen OneStep RT-PCR kit. A multiplex PCR was then performed as the second round. From the multiplex PCR reads, TCRdb called clonotypes with MiXCR, one entry per CDR3 protein. The sample has 400,000 to 450,000 distinct CDR3 sequences, under 25% seen once; the top ten hold roughly 3.2%. What supplied the PBMCs was about 10 ml of fresh peripheral blood. This clonotype was detected many times. CDR1 SNHLY and CDR2 FYNNEI come from the germline V gene. This CDR3 is 17 amino acids long. V lost 6 bases and J lost 0, with 18 bases in between.

Material for sequencing was peripheral blood. The origin of this receptor is a young woman with stable Graves' hyperthyroidism. The genes are TRBV2 and TRBJ1-5; no clear D gene. CDR3 residues: CASRLSPGVFSNQPQHF. The CDR3 DNA reads TGTGCCAGCAGGCTCAGCCCAGGAGTTTTTAGCAATCAGCCCCAGCATTTT.